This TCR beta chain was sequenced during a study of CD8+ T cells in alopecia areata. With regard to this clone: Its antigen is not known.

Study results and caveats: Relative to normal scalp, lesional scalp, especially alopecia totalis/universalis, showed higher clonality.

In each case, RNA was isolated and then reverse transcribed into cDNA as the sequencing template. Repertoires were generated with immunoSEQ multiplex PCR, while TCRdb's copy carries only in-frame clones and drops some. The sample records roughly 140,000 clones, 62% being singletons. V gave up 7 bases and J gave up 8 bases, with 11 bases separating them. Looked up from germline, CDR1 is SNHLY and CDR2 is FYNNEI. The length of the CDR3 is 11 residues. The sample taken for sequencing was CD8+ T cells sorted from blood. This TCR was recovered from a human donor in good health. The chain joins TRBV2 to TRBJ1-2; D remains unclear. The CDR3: CASTVQEGYTF. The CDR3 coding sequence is TGTGCCAGCACTGTTCAGGAAGGCTACACCTTC.